This T cell receptor (beta chain) was observed in a study of shared clonotypes between healthy human individuals. Study-wide findings and caveats: Sharing across four donors was seen in 5% to 5.5% of naive CD4 clonotypes. Represented diversity, genetic and exposure-history alike, was limited by few donors.

For this clone: Its specificity is not known.

For every subset, genomic DNA was evenly distributed across several immunoSEQ plates. TCRdb's table, derived via immunoSEQ multiplex PCR, lists solely in-frame clones and lacks some. In the table there are 2 million to 2.5 million clones, around 95% of which are singletons. This sequence was found in a man between 18 and 29 years old in good health. The sequencing input was naive CD4+ T cells sorted from blood. The subset here: CD45RA+ positively selected.

The DNA of the CDR3 is TGTGCCATCAGTGAGTCGCAGGTCTATAATTCACCCCTCCACTTT. As protein: CAISESQVYNSPLHF. The chain uses TRBV10-3 and TRBJ1-6; D is unresolved. V was shortened by 0 bases and J by 3 bases, with 6 bases between the two germline ends. Germline V gene lookup returns CDR1 ENHRY and CDR2 SYGVKD. The CDR3 runs to 15 residues.